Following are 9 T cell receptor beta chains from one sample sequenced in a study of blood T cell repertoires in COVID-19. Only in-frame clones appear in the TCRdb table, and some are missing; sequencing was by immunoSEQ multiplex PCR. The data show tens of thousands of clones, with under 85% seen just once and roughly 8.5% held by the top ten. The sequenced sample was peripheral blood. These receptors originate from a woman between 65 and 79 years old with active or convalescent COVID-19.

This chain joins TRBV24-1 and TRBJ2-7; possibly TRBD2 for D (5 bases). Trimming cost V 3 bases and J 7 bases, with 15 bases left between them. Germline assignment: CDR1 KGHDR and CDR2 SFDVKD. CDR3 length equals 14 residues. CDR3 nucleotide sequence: TGTGCCACCAGTGATCCAGCGGAGGTAGGAGAGCAGTACTTC. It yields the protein CATSDPAEVGEQYF.

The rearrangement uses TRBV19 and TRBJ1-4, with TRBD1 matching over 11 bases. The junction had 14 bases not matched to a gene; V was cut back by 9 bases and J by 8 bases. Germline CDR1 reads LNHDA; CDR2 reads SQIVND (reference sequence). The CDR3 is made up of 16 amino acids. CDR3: CASTDRTGGLREKLFF. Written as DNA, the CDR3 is TGTGCCAGCACTGATCGGACAGGGGGCCTTCGGGAAAAACTGTTTTTT.

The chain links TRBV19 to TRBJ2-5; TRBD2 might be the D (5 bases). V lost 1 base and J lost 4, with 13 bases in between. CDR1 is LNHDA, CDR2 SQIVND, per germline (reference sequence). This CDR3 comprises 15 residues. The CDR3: CASSIVGITGETQYF. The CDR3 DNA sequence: TGTGCCAGTAGTATAGTCGGGATTACTGGAGAGACCCAGTACTTC. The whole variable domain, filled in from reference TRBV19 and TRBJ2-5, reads DGGITQSPKYLFRKEGQNVTLSCEQNLNHDAMYWYRQDPGQGLRLIYYSQIVNDFQKGDIAEGYSVSREKKESFPLTVTSAQKNPTAFYLCASSIVGITGETQYFGPGTRLLVL.

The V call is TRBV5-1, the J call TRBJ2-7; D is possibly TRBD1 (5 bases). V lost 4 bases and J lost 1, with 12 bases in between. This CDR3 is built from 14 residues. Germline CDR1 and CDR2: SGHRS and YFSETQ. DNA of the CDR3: TGCGCCAGCAGCCCCGACAGTTTATCCTACGAGCAGTACTTC. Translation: CASSPDSLSYEQYF. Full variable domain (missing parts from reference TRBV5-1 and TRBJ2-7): KAGVTQTPRYLIKTRGQQVTLSCSPISGHRSVSWYQQTPGQGLQFLFEYFSETQRNKGNFPGRFSGRQFSNSRSEMNVSTLELGDSALYLCASSPDSLSYEQYFGPGTRLTVT.

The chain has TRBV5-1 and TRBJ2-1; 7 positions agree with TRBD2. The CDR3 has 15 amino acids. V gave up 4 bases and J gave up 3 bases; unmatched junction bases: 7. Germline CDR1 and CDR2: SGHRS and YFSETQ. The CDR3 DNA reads TGCGCCAGCAGCCCGGGCGGGAGCCTCTACAATGAGCAGTTCTTC. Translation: CASSPGGSLYNEQFF.

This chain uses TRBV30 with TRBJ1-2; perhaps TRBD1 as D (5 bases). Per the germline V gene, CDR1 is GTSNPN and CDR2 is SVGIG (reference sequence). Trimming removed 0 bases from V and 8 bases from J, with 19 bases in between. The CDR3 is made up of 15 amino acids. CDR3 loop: CAWSVRMGRGGGYTF. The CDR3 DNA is TGTGCCTGGAGTGTACGTATGGGAAGGGGAGGAGGCTACACCTTC.

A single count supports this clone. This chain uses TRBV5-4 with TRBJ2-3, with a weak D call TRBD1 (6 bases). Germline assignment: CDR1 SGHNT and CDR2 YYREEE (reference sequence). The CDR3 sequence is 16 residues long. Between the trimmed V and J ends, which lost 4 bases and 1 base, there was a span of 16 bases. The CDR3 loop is CASSATTGSRTDTQYF. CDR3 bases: TGTGCCAGCAGCGCCACTACAGGGAGCCGCACAGATACGCAGTATTTT.

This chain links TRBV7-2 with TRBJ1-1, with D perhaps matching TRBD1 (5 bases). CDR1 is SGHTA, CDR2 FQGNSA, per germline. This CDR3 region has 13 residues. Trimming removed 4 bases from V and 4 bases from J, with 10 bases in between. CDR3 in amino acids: CASSSGPLTEAFF. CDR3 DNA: TGTGCCAGCAGCTCAGGGCCCCTCACTGAAGCTTTCTTT.

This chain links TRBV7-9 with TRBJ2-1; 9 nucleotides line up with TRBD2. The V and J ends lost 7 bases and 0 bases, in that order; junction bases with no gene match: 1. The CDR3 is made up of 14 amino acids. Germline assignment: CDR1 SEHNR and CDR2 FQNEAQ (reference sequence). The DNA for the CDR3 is TGTGCCAGCAATAGCGGGAGCTCCTACAATGAGCAGTTCTTC. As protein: CASNSGSSYNEQFF.